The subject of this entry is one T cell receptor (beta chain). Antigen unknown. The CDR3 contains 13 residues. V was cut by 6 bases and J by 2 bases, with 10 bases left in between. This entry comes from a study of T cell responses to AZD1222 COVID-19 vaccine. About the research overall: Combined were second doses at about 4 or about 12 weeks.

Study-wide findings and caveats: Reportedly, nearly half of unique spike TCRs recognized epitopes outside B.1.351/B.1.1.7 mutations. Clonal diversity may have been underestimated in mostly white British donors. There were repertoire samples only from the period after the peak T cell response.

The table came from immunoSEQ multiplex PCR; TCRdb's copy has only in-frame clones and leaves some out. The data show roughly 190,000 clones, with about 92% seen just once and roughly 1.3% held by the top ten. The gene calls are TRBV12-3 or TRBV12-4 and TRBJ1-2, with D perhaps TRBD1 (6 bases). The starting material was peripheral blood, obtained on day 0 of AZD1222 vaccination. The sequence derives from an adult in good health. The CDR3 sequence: CASRRGQNYGYTF. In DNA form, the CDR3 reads TGTGCCAGCAGACGAGGACAGAACTATGGCTACACCTTC.